The 21 T cell receptor beta chains below all came from one sample that was sequenced in a study of blood T cells in healthy people across ages (dated by TCRdb to the mid-2010s). The method behind the library was 5' RACE. Sequenced using an Illumina HiSeq 2500. A second roughly 6 to 11 cycle PCR used a sample-barcoded 5' primer and a J-beta primer mix. The public reads were reanalyzed by TCRdb: fastp trimming at Q25, MiXCR alignment, in-frame beta chains only. For every CDR3 protein sequence, its rows merge into one entry that carries the most common genes and DNA. The sample table contains some 1.5 million distinct CDR3 sequences; only one count was recorded for under 30% of them. The ten largest clonotypes hold roughly 8% of the sample. Specimen: blood. The origin of the receptors is a woman aged 25-40 years in good health.

This clonotype was detected only a few times. The chain employs TRBV6-1 and TRBJ2-7; 12 nucleotides align to TRBD1. V dropped 7 bases and J dropped 5; count of bases not matched to a gene: 6. Germline V gives CDR1 MNHNS, CDR2 SASEGT. CDR3 length equals 14 residues. The CDR3: CASNRGQGANEQYF. In nucleotides, the CDR3 is TGTGCCAGCAATCGGGGACAGGGGGCTAACGAGCAGTACTTC.

The rearrangement links TRBV20-1 to TRBJ1-3, with D possibly TRBD1 on 6 matching bases. Germline CDR1 and CDR2: DFQATT and SNEGSKA (reference sequence). Trimming left V 5 bases short and J 0 bases short, with 23 bases between. The CDR3 is 18 amino acids. Written as DNA, the CDR3 is TGCAGTGCTCCCTTAAGGGGACAAGGACCCTACTCTGGAAACACCATATATTTT. It translates to CSAPLRGQGPYSGNTIYF.

This clonotype was detected only a few times. CDR3 nucleotide sequence: TGTGCCAGCAGCTTATTGGGACAGGGAACGGATGGCTACACCTTC. Its protein product is CASSLLGQGTDGYTF. This sequence joins TRBV7-3 and TRBJ1-2, with 9 bases matching TRBD1. V gave up 2 bases and J gave up 6 bases; unmatched junction bases: 7. CDR3 length: 15 residues. Germline V lookup: CDR1 SGHTA, CDR2 FQGTGA.

This clonotype was seen a few times. This chain connects TRBV6-6 to TRBJ2-3, with TRBD2 matching 8 bases. The germline CDR1 and CDR2 sequences are MNHNY and SVGAGI (reference sequence). The CDR3 sequence is 15 residues long. V was pared by 3 bases and J by 2 bases, with 4 bases of the junction left unmatched. CDR3: CASSYRGGLTDTQYF. DNA for the CDR3: TGTGCCAGCAGTTATCGGGGGGGCCTCACAGATACGCAGTATTTT.

In its sample, this clonotype was seen many times. This sequence joins TRBV6-1 and TRBJ1-6, with D perhaps TRBD1 (5 bases). V was cut by 6 bases and J by 9 bases, with 9 bases left in between. The CDR3 has 12 residues. Per germline, CDR1 MNHNS and CDR2 SASEGT. CDR3 coding DNA: TGTGCCAGCAGGGATACAGGTTCACCCCTCCACTTT. This codes for CASRDTGSPLHF.

The CDR3 loop is CASSLVSTGENQPQHF. The CDR3 nucleotides read TGTGCCAGCAGCTTAGTATCTACGGGGGAAAATCAGCCCCAGCATTTT. This chain uses TRBV7-2 with TRBJ1-5; TRBD1 might be the D (5 bases). V lost 1 base to trimming and J lost 4 bases, with 14 bases between them. The length of the CDR3 is 16 residues. Germline CDR1 reads SGHTA; CDR2 reads FQGNSA.

A few counts support this clonotype. The chain combines TRBV29-1 with TRBJ1-5, with 8 bases lining up with TRBD1. The CDR3 loop spans 15 amino acids. Trimming cost V 4 bases and J 6 bases; bases outside gene matches: 11. CDR1 is SQVTM, CDR2 ANQGSEA, per germline. CDR3 in amino acids: CSVVFPGGAGQPQHF. The CDR3 DNA sequence: TGCAGCGTTGTCTTTCCAGGGGGCGCGGGTCAGCCCCAGCATTTT.

The chain couples TRBV2 to TRBJ2-7; tentative D call: TRBD2 (5 bases). The V end lost 4 bases, the J end lost 2 bases, and 15 bases lay between the germline ends. Looked up from germline, CDR1 is SNHLY and CDR2 is FYNNEI. The CDR3 has 15 residues. The CDR3 reads CASSGPTRVTYEQYF. The CDR3 DNA reads as TGTGCCAGCAGTGGACCCACTAGGGTTACCTACGAGCAGTACTTC.

This sequence joins TRBV12-3 or TRBV12-4 and TRBJ2-3; 8 bases map to TRBD2. The CDR3 length is 11 residues. The junction had 6 bases not matched to a gene; V was cut back by 9 bases and J by 10 bases. CDR3: CARVRGDAQYF. The CDR3 DNA sequence: TGTGCCAGAGTGCGGGGGGATGCGCAGTATTTT.

V gene TRBV5-6 combines with J gene TRBJ2-4, with a tentative D call TRBD1 (5 bases). V was shortened by 2 bases and J by 6 bases, with 12 bases between the two germline ends. CDR3 length: 14 amino acids. Germline V gene lookup returns CDR1 SGHDT and CDR2 YYEEEE. CDR3 residues: CASSLGVLVNIQYF. Here the CDR3 DNA reads TGTGCCAGCAGCTTAGGGGTTTTGGTAAACATTCAGTACTTC.

For this clonotype: A read error may produce the germline difference seen at one junction end. The gene calls are TRBV12-3 or TRBV12-4 and TRBJ1-2; D might be TRBD1 (5 bases). CDR3 length equals 14 residues. DNA of the CDR3: TGCGCCAGCAGTGACGATGCAGGGATTCGGGGCTACACCTTC. This gives the protein CASSDDAGIRGYTF.

CDR3 DNA: TGTGCCAGCAGCTTGTTGACGACTAACTATGGCTACACCTTC. It codes for CASSLLTTNYGYTF. The gene calls are TRBV5-5 and TRBJ1-2; the D is unclear. The CDR3 runs to 14 residues. Trimming took off 1 base at V and 0 bases at J, with 7 bases between the two ends. From germline, CDR1 is SGHKS and CDR2 YYEKEE (reference sequence).

This clonotype has a handful of counts. V is TRBV5-1 and J is TRBJ2-7; 10 nucleotides agree with TRBD1. Germline V gene sequence: CDR1 SGHRS, CDR2 YFSETQ. The V segment lost 3 bases and the J segment 5 bases; nucleotides outside the gene matches: 8. The length of the CDR3 is 15 residues. CDR3: CASSWTGTGVDEQYF. The CDR3, as DNA: TGCGCCAGCAGCTGGACCGGGACAGGGGTCGACGAGCAGTACTTC.

This clonotype was seen a single time. The chain employs TRBV3-1 and TRBJ2-7, with 9 positions matching TRBD2. J was trimmed by 10 bases and V by 0 bases; bases with no gene match: 7. Per the germline V gene, CDR1 is LGHDT and CDR2 is YNNKEL (reference sequence). This CDR3 contains 14 residues. In DNA, the CDR3 is TGTGCCAGCAGCCAAGATTCTAGCGGGATGTCCCAGTACTTC. Protein sequence: CASSQDSSGMSQYF.

This clonotype was counted only a few times. The chain links TRBV20-1 to TRBJ2-4; D is unresolved. With 0 bases removed from V and 6 bases from J, the gap between germline ends came to 15 bases. Germline loops: CDR1 DFQATT, CDR2 SNEGSKA (reference sequence). This CDR3 has 15 residues. CDR3 amino acids: CSARDQETSGNIQYF. In DNA, the CDR3 is TGCAGTGCTAGAGATCAGGAGACGTCCGGAAACATTCAGTACTTC.

To note about this clonotype: The junction does not match germline at one end; this may be a read error. The chain is built from TRBV24-1 and TRBJ2-1; D is unresolved. Germline-derived CDR1 and CDR2 are KGHDR and SFDVKD. This CDR3 has 15 amino acids. Written as DNA, the CDR3 is TGTGCCACCAGTGATCCTACTGACACCAACAATGGGCAGTTCTTC. It is translated as CATSDPTDTNNGQFF.

This clonotype appeared many times. This chain uses TRBV15 with TRBJ2-5; 8 nucleotides match TRBD1. The length of the CDR3 is 19 residues. Unmatched junction bases numbered 17, after V lost 1 base and J lost 4 bases. Germline CDR1 is LNHNV and CDR2 is YYDKDF (reference sequence). The CDR3 sequence: CATSRGQGPPGGLGETQYF. As DNA, the CDR3 is TGTGCCACCAGCAGAGGCCAGGGGCCGCCAGGGGGCTTGGGAGAGACCCAGTACTTC.

The rearrangement links TRBV11-2 to TRBJ1-1; D is uncertain. The CDR3 is 13 amino acids. Germline values: CDR1 SGHAT, CDR2 FQNNGV. V was pared by 0 bases and J by 11 bases, with 13 bases between. The CDR3 DNA sequence: TGTGCCAGCAGCTTAGACCTACTATGGGCGGCTTTCTTT. It encodes CASSLDLLWAAFF.

This clonotype was counted many times. This chain uses TRBV11-1 with TRBJ2-1; D uncertain. This CDR3 contains 13 residues. Germline V CDR1 and CDR2: SGHAT, FQDESV (reference sequence). Trimming took 5 bases from V and 9 from J, leaving 14 bases between them. The CDR3 protein is CASSPRAVAEQFF. The CDR3 DNA sequence: TGTGCCAGCAGCCCCCGGGCGGTGGCTGAGCAGTTCTTC.

The sample holds many counts of this clonotype. This sequence joins TRBV29-1 and TRBJ2-1, with no clear D. The germline V gene has CDR1 SQVTM and CDR2 ANQGSEA. CDR3 length: 11 residues. Trimming stripped 4 bases from V and 9 bases from J, with 10 bases between. Here the CDR3 DNA reads TGCAGCGTTGTTCCAGCCAGTGAGCAGTTCTTC. It translates to CSVVPASEQFF.

This clonotype has just a few counts. CDR3 sequence: CASSPYRGPAETQYF. CDR3 sequence (DNA): TGTGCCAGCAGTCCATACAGGGGTCCGGCGGAGACCCAGTACTTC. The V and J genes are TRBV28 and TRBJ2-5, with 7 positions matching TRBD1. Germline V gene data show CDR1 as MDHEN and CDR2 as SYDVKM. With V trimmed by 5 bases and J by 5 bases, 11 bases remained unmatched. The CDR3 covers 15 residues.